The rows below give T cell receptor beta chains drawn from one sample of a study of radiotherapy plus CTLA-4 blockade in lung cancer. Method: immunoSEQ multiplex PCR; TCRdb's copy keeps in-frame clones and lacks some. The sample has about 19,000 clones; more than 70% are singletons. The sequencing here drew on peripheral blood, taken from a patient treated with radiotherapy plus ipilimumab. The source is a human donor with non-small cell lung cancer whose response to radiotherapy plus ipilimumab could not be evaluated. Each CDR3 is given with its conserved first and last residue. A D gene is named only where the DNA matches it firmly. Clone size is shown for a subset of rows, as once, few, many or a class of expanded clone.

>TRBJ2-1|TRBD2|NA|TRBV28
TGTGCCAGCAGTTTACGCCGAGGGACTAGCGATATTGAGCAGTTCTTC
CASSLRRGTSDIEQFF
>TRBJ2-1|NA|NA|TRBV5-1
TGCGCCAGCAGCTTGGAAGGCGGGGTGTACAATGAGCAGTTCTTC
CASSLEGGVYNEQFF
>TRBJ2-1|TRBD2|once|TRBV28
TGTGCCAGCACCCCCGCTAGCGGGGGGAGGGAGCAGTTCTTC
CASTPASGGREQFF
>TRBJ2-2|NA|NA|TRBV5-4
TGTGCCAGCAGCTTGGCGGGGGGCTCTTGGGGGGAGCTGTTTTTT
CASSLAGGSWGELFF
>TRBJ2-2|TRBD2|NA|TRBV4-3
TGCGCCAGCAGCCAAGAGCCTAGCGGGGCATTCACCGGGGAGCTGTTTTTT
CASSQEPSGAFTGELFF
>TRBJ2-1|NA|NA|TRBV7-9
TGTGCCAGCACCTCTCTAGGAGGAATCTGGAATGAGCAGTTCTTC
CASTSLGGIWNEQFF
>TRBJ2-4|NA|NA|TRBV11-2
TGTGCCAGCATGGGGGGATTGGCCAAAAACATTCAGTACTTC
CASMGGLAKNIQYF
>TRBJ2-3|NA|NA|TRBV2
TGTGCCAGCCTCGGGACTCCCCACGGCACAGATACGCAGTATTTT
CASLGTPHGTDTQYF
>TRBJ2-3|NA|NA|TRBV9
TGTGCCAGCAGCGTAGAGAATAGCTATATTGGAGATACGCAGTATTTT
CASSVENSYIGDTQYF
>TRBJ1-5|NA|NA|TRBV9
TGTGCCAGCAGCGTAGAACATTGGGAGAGCAATCAGCCCCAGCATTTT
CASSVEHWESNQPQHF
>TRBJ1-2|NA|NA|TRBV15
TGTGCCACCAGCTTAGACAGTGGCTATGGCTACACCTTC
CATSLDSGYGYTF
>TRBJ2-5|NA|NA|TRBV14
TGTGCCAGCAGCCAAGAGAGCACGCAAGAGACCCAGTACTTC
CASSQESTQETQYF
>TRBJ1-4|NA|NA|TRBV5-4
TGTGCCAGCAGCTTGTATCTCGGGCAGGGTCGTGAAAAACTGTTTTTT
CASSLYLGQGREKLFF
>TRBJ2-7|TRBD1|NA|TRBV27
TGTGCCAGCAGTGGCGTCCCGACAGGGGCCTACGAGCAGTACTTC
CASSGVPTGAYEQYF
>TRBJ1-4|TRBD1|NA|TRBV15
TGTGCCACCAGCAGAGGGACAGGGGGCAGACTGTTTTTT
CATSRGTGGRLFF